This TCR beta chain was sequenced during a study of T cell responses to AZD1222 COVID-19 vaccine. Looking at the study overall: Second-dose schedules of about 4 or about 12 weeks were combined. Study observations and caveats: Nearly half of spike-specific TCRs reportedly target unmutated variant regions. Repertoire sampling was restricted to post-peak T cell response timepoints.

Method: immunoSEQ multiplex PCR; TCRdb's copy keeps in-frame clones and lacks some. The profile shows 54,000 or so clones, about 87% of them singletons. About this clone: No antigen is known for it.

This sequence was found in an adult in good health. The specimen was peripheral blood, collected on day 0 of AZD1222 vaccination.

The CDR3, as DNA: TGCGCCAGCAGCCAAGACGGAGGGATGAGACATGAAAAACTGTTTTTT. Its protein is CASSQDGGMRHEKLFF. This rearrangement joins TRBV4-1 to TRBJ1-4, with no clear D. The CDR3 totals 16 residues. V was pared by 0 bases and J by 6 bases, with 14 bases between. The germline V gene has CDR1 MGHRA and CDR2 YSYEKL.